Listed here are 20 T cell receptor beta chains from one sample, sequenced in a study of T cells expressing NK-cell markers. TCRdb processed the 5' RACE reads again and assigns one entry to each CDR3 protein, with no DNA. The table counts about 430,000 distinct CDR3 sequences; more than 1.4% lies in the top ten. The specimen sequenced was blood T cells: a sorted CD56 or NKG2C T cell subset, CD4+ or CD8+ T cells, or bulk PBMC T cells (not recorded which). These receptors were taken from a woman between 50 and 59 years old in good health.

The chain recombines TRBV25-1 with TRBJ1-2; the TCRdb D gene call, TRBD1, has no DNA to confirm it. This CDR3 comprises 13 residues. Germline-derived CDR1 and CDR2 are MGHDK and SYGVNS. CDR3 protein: CASSEFKGYGYTF.

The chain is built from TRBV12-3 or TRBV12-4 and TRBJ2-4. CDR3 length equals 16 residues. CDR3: CASSFGLAGSGNIQYF.

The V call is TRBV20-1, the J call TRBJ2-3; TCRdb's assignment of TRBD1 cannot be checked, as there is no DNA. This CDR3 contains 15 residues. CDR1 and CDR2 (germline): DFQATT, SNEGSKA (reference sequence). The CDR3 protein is CSASRGSYETDTQYF.

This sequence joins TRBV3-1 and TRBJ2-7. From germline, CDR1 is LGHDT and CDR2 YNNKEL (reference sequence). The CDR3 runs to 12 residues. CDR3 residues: CASSPQLGEQYF.

The CDR3 loop reads CASRALRGKDNEQFF. The chain combines TRBV11-2 with TRBJ2-1; TCRdb indicates TRBD2, and absent DNA this call remains unverified. The CDR3 is 15 amino acids. Germline lookup yields CDR1 SGHAT and CDR2 FQNNGV.

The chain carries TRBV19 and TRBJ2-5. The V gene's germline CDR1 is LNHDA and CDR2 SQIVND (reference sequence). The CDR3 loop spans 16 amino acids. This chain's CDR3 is CASSKSSPTGQETQYF.

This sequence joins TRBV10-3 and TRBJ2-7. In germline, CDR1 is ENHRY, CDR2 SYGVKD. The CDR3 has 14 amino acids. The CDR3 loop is CAISESGKFYEQYF.

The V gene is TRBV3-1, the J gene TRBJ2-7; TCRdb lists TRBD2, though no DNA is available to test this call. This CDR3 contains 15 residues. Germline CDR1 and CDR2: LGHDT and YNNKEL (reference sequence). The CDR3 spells CASSQARAGGNEQYF.

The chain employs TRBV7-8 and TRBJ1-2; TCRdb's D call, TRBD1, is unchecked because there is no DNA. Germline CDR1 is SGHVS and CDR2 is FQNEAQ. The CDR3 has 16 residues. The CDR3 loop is CASSLLTGASDYGYTF.

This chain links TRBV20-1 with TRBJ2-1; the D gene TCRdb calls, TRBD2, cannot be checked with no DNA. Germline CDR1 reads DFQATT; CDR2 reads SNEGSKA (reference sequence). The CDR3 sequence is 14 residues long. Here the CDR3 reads CSAPSGSWVNEQFF.

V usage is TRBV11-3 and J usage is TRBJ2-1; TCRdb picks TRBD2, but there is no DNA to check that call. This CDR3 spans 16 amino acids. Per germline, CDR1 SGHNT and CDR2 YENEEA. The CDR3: CASSYTKTTSRNEQFF. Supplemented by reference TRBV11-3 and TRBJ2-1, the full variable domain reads EAGVVQSPRYKIIEKKQPVAFWCNPISGHNTLYWYLQNLGQGPELLIRYENEEAVDDSQLPKDRFSAERLKGVDSTLKIQPAELGDSAVYLCASSYTKTTSRNEQFFGPGTRLTVL.

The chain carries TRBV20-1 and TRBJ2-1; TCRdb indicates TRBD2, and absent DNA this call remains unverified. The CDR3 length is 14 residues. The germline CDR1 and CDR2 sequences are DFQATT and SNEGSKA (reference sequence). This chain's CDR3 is CSASGGSVSDEQFF.

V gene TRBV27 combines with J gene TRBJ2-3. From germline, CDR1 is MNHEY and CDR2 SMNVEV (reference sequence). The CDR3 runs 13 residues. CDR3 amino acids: CASSFLGVDTQYF.

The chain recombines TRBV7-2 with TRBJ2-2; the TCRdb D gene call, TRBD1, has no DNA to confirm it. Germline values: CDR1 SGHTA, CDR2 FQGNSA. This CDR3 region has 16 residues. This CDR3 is CASSPNTGRLTGELFF.

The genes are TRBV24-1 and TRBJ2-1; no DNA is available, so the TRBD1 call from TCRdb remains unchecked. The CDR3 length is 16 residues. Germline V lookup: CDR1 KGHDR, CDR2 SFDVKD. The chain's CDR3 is CATSDPGQGGYNEQFF.

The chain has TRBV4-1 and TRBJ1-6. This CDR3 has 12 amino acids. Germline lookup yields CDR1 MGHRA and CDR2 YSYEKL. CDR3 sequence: CASSRLNSPLHF.

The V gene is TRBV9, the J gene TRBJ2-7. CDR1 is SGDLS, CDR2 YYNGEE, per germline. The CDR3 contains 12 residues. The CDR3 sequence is CASSGGTYEQYF.

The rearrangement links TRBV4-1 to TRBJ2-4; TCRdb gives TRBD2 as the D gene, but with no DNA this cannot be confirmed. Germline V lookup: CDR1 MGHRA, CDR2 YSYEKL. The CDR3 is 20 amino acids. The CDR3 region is CASSQDSGPWLAGAKNIQYF.

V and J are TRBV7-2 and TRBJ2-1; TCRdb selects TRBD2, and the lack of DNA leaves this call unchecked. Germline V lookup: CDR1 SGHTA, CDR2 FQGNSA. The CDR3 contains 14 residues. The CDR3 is CASSLTSIRNEQFF.

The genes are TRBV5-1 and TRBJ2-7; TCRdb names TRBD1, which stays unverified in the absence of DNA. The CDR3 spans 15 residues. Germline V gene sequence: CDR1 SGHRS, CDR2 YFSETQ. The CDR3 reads CASSLPLQQGGEQYF.